Below are 5 T cell receptor beta chains sequenced from a single sample in a study of cytomegalovirus exposure and HLA in healthy donors. The PCR employed 60 Vbeta primers together with 13 Jbeta primers. TCRdb's table, derived via immunoSEQ multiplex PCR, lists solely in-frame clones and lacks some. The sample shows 150,000 to 200,000 clones, 75% to 80% of them seen only once. The sample consisted of PBMCs. The receptors here all came from a woman aged 45-65 years in good health and CMV-seropositive.

The chain employs TRBV4-2 and TRBJ2-3; the D gene is possibly TRBD2 (6 bases). The CDR3 consists of 18 residues. CDR1 LGHNA and CDR2 YNFKEQ come from the germline V gene. The V end was cut by 0 bases, the J end by 4 bases, with 20 bases between. The CDR3 loop reads CASSQDDEGLIPPDTQYF. The CDR3 DNA is TGTGCCAGCAGCCAAGACGACGAGGGACTTATCCCCCCAGATACGCAGTATTTT.

The rearrangement joins TRBV6-6 to TRBJ1-1; 9 bases line up with TRBD1. The germline V gene encodes CDR1 MNHNY and CDR2 SVGAGI (reference sequence). There are 15 residues in the CDR3. V lost 2 bases and J lost 1; bases outside the gene matches: 2. CDR3 residues: CASSYGDRANTEAFF. As DNA, the CDR3 is TGTGCCAGCAGTTACGGGGACAGGGCGAACACTGAAGCTTTCTTT.

This chain connects TRBV10-3 to TRBJ2-1; 11 bases fit TRBD1. Germline trimming cut 6 bases from V and 7 bases from J; bases unmatched to any gene: 2. The CDR3 sequence is 13 residues long. Per germline, CDR1 ENHRY and CDR2 SYGVKD. The CDR3 nucleotides are TGTGCCATCAGGGGGACAGGGGGGAATGAGCAGTTCTTC. Its translation is CAIRGTGGNEQFF.

The chain employs TRBV28 and TRBJ2-2; D might be TRBD2 (6 bases). The V and J ends lost 7 bases and 1 base respectively, with 7 bases between them. There are 13 residues in the CDR3. From germline, CDR1 is MDHEN and CDR2 SYDVKM. The DNA for the CDR3 is TGTGCCAGCATGGGGGGGAACACCGGGGAGCTGTTTTTT. Its translation is CASMGGNTGELFF.

A few counts support this clone. The chain links TRBV30 to TRBJ2-7; the match to TRBD1 covers 7 bases. The V segment lost 3 bases and the J segment 11 bases; nucleotides outside the gene matches: 7. The CDR3 is 11 residues long. The germline gives CDR1 GTSNPN, CDR2 SVGIG (reference sequence). This CDR3 reads CAWSQTGNKYF. For the CDR3, the DNA is TGTGCCTGGAGCCAGACAGGGAATAAGTACTTC.